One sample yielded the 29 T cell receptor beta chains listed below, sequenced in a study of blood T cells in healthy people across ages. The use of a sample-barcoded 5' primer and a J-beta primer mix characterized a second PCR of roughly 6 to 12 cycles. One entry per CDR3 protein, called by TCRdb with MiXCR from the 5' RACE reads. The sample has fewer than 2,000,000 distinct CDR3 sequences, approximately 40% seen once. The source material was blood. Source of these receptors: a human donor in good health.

The CDR3 nucleotides read TGCAGTGCTAGAGAAGGGGGAACCTACGAGCAGTACTTC. Its translation: CSAREGGTYEQYF. This chain uses TRBV20-1 with TRBJ2-7, with D perhaps matching TRBD1 (6 bases). Trimming shortened V by 0 bases and J by 2 bases, and 8 bases separated the two germline ends. Germline V gene sequence: CDR1 DFQATT, CDR2 SNEGSKA (reference sequence). The CDR3 covers 13 residues.

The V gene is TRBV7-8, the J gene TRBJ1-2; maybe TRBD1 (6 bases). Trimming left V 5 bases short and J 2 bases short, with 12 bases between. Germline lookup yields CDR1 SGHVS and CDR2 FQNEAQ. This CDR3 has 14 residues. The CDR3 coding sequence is TGTGCCAGCAGCCCCGACAGGTTCAACTATGGCTACACCTTC. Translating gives CASSPDRFNYGYTF. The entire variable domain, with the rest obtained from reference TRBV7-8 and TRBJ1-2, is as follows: GAGVSQSPRYKVAKRGQDVALRCDPISGHVSLFWYQQALGQGPEFLTYFQNEAQLDKSGLPSDRFFAERPEGSVSTLKIQRTQQEDSAVYLCASSPDRFNYGYTFGSGTRLTVV.

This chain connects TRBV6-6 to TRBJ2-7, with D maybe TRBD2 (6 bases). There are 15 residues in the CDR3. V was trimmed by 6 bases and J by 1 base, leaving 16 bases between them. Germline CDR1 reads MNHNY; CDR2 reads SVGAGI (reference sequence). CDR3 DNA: TGTGCCAGCAGCCTACCTAGGGAGGATTCCTACGAGCAGTACTTC. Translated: CASSLPREDSYEQYF.

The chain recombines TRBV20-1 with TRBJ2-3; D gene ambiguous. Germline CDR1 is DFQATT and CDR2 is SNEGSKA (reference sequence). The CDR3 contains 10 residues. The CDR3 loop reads CSPLTDTQYF. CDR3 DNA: TGCAGCCCGTTGACAGATACGCAGTATTTT.

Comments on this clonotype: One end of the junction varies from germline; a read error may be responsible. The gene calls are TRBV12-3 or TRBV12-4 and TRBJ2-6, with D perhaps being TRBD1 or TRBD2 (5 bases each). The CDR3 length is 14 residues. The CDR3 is CTSGRARGANVLTF. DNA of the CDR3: TGTACCAGCGGCAGGGCGCGTGGGGCCAACGTCCTGACTTTC.

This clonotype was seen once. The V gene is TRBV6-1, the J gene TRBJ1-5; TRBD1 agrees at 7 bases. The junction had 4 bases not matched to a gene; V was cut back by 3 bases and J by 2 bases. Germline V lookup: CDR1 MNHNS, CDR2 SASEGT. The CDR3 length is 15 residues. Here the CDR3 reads CASSDRGVGNQPQHF. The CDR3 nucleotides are TGTGCCAGCAGTGACAGGGGGGTGGGCAATCAGCCCCAGCATTTT.

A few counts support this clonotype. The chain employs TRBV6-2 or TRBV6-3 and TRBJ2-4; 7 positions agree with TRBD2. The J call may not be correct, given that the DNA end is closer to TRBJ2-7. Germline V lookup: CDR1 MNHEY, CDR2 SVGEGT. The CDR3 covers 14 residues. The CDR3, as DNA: TGTGCCAGCAGTCGCCCGGGCGGGGGCTACGAGCAGTACTTC. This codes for CASSRPGGGYEQYF.

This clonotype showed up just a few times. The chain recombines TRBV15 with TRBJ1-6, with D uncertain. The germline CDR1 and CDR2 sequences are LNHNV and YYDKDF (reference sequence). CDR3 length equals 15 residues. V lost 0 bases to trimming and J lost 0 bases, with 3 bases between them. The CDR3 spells CATSREGSYNSPLHF. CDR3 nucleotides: TGTGCCACCAGCAGAGAGGGCTCCTATAATTCACCCCTCCACTTT.

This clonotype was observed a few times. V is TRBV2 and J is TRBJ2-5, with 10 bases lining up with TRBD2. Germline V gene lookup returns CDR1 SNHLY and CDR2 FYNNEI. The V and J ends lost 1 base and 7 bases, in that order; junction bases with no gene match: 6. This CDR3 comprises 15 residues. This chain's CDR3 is CASSEVASGGGTQYF. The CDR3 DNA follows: TGTGCCAGCAGTGAAGTGGCTAGCGGGGGCGGGACCCAGTACTTC.

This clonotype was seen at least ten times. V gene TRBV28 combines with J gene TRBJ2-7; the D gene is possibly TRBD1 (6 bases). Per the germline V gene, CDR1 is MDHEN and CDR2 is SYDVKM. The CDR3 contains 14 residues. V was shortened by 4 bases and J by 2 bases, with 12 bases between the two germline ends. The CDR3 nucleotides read TGTGCCAGCAGTTCACAGGGAACAACCTACGAGCAGTACTTC. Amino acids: CASSSQGTTYEQYF. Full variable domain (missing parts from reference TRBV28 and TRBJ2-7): DVKVTQSSRYLVKRTGEKVFLECVQDMDHENMFWYRQDPGLGLRLIYFSYDVKMKEKGDIPEGYSVSREKKERFSLILESASTNQTSMYLCASSSQGTTYEQYFGPGTRLTVT.

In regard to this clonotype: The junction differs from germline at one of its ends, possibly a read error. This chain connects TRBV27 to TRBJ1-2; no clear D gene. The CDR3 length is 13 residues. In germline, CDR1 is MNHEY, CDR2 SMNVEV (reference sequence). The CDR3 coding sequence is TGTGCCGGCAGTTTATCATATGGCTATGGCTACACCTTC. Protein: CAGSLSYGYGYTF.

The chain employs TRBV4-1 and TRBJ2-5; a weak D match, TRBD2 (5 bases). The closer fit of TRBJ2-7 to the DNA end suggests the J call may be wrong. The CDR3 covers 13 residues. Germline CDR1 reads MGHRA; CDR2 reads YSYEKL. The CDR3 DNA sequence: TGCGCCAGCAGCGCCCCGGACTTTTACGAGCAGTACTTC. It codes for CASSAPDFYEQYF.

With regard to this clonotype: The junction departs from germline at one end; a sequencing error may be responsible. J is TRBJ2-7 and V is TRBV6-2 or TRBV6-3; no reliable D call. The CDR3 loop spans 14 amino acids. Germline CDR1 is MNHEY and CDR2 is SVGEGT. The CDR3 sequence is CASSYSGRNYEQNF. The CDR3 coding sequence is TGTGCCAGCAGTTACTCTGGCAGAAACTACGAGCAGAACTTC.

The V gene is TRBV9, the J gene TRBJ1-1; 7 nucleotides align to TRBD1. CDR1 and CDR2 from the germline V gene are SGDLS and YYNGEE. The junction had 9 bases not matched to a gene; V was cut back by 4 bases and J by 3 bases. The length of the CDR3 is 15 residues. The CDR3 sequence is CASSLRQGIDTEAFF. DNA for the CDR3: TGTGCCAGCAGCCTCCGACAGGGAATAGACACTGAAGCTTTCTTT.

The CDR3 protein is CASSWSGDFQETQYF. The CDR3 bases are TGTGCCAGCAGCTGGAGCGGGGACTTCCAAGAGACCCAGTACTTC. This chain connects TRBV7-2 to TRBJ2-5; the match to TRBD2 covers 7 bases. From germline, CDR1 is SGHTA and CDR2 FQGNSA. Unmatched junction bases numbered 6, after V lost 4 bases and J lost 1 base. The CDR3 is 15 amino acids.

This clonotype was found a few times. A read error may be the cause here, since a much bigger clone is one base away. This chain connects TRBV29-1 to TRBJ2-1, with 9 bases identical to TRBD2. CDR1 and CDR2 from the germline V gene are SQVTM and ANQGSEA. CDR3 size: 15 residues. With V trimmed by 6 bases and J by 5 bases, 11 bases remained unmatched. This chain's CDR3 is CSVPRLAGGDNEQFF. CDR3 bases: TGCAGCGTCCCCCGACTGGCGGGGGGGGACAATGAGCAGTTCTTC.

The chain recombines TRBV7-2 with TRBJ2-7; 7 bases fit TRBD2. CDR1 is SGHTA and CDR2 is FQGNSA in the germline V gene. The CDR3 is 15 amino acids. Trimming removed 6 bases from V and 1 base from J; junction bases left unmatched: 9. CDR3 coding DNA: TGTGCCAGCAGGTCGGACGGGGGGTATTCCTACGAGCAGTACTTC. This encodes CASRSDGGYSYEQYF. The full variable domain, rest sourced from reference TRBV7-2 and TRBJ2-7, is GAGVSQSPSNKVTEKGKDVELRCDPISGHTALYWYRQSLGQGLEFLIYFQGNSAPDKSGLPSDRFSAERTGGSVSTLTIQRTQQEDSAVYLCASRSDGGYSYEQYFGPGTRLTVT.

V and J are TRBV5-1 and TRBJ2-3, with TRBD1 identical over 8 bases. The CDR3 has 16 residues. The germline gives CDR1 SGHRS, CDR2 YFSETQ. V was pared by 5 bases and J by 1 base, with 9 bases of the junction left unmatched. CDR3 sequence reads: CASRSGGAIGTDTQYF. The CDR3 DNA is TGCGCCAGCAGGTCAGGGGGCGCGATAGGCACAGATACGCAGTATTTT.

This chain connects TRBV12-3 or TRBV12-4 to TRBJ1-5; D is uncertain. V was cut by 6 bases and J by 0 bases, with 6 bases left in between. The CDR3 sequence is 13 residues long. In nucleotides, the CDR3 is TGTGCCAGCAGAAAGGGTAGCAATCAGCCCCAGCATTTT. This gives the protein CASRKGSNQPQHF.

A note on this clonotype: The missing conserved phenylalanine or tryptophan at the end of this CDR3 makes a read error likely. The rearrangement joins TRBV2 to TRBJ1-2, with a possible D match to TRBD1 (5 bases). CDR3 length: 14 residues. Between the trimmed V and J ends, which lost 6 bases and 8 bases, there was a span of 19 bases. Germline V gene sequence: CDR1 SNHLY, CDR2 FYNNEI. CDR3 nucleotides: TGTGCCAGCAGCGCGGCCCGGGGCGAGGAGGGCTACACCTGC. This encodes CASSAARGEEGYTC.

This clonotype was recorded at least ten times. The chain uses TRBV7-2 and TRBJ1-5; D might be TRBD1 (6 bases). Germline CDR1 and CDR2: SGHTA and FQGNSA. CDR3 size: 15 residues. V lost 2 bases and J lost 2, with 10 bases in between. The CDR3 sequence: CASSLRGNGNQPQHF. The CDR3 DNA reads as TGTGCCAGCAGCTTAAGGGGGAATGGCAATCAGCCCCAGCATTTT. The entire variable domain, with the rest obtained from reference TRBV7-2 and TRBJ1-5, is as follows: GAGVSQSPSNKVTEKGKDVELRCDPISGHTALYWYRQSLGQGLEFLIYFQGNSAPDKSGLPSDRFSAERTGGSVSTLTIQRTQQEDSAVYLCASSLRGNGNQPQHFGDGTRLSIL.

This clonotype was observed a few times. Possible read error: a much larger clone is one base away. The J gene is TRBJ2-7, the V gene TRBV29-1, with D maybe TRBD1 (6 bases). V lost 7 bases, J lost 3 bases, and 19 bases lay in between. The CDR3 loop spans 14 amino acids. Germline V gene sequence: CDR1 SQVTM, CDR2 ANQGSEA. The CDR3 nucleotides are TGCAGCGCCAGGGATTGGGACATCAGCTACGAGCAGTACTTC. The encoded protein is CSARDWDISYEQYF.

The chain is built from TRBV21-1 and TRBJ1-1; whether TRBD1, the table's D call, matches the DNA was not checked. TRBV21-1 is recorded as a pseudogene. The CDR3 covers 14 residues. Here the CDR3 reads CASSTRGAVTEAFF. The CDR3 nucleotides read TGTGCCAGCAGCACCCGGGGGGCTGTCACTGAAGCTTTCTTT.

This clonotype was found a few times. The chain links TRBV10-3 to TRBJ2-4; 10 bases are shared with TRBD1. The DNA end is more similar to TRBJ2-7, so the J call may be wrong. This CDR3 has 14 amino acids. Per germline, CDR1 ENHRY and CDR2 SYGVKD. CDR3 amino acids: CAISWDRGSDEQYF. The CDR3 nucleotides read TGTGCCATCAGTTGGGACAGGGGAAGCGACGAGCAGTACTTC.

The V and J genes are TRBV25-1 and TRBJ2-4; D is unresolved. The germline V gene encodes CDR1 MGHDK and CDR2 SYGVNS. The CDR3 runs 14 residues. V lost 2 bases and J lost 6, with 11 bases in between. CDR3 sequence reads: CASSEVRDGNIQYF. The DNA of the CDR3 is TGTGCCAGCAGTGAAGTGAGAGACGGAAACATTCAGTACTTC.

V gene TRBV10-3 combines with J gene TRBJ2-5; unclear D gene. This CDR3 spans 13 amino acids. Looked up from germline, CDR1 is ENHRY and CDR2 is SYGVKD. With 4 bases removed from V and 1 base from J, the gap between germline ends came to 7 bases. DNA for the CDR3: TGTGCCATCAGTGGCAGATCCCAAGAGACCCAGTACTTC. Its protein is CAISGRSQETQYF.

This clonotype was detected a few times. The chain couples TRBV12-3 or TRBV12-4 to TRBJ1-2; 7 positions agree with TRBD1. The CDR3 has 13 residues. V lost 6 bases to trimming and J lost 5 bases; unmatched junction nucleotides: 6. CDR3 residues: CASSSDREYGYTF. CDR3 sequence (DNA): TGTGCCAGCAGCTCCGACAGGGAGTATGGCTACACCTTC.

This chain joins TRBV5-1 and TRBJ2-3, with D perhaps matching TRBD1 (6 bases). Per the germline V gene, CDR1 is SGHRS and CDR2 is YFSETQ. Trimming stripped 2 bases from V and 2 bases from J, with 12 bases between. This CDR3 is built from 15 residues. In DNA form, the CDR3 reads TGCGCCAGCAGCTTCGCAGACAGGTCCACAGATACGCAGTATTTT. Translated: CASSFADRSTDTQYF.

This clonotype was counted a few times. The DNA of the CDR3 is TGCAGTGCCGACTCTAGCGGGGGACCAACCTACGAGCAGTACTTC. Protein product: CSADSSGGPTYEQYF. The chain links TRBV20-1 to TRBJ2-7, with 10 bases that match TRBD2. Germline CDR1 DFQATT, CDR2 SNEGSKA (reference sequence). The CDR3 loop spans 15 amino acids. The V segment lost 6 bases and the J segment 2 bases; nucleotides outside the gene matches: 10.